Listed below are T cell receptor beta chains from one sample, sequenced in a study of T-cell reconstitution after alpha-beta-depleted transplantation in children. Each CDR3 protein is one row after TCRdb ran MiXCR on the PCR reads. The sample has about 3,900 distinct CDR3 sequences, 24% seen once. The sequenced sample was PBMCs, mostly from graft donor cells, obtained 60 days after TCRalphabeta/CD19-depleted stem cell transplant. The receptor set was obtained from a boy under three years old who had a stem cell transplant for acute myeloid leukemia, so the T cells may come from the graft donor. The CDR3 runs from the conserved cysteine through the conserved F or W. Each record gives: J gene, clone size, D gene, V gene, CDR3 protein, CDR3 DNA. A D gene is named only where the DNA matches it firmly. Some rows mark clone size as missing; the rest say once, few, many or name a class of expanded clone.

TRBJ2-1	.	TRBD1	TRBV29-1	CSVEWGDRGRNEQFF	TGCAGCGTTGAATGGGGGGACAGGGGGCGGAATGAGCAGTTCTTC
TRBJ2-1	large	.	TRBV28	CASSLGGSYNEQFF	TGTGCCAGCAGTTTAGGCGGGTCCTACAATGAGCAGTTCTTC
TRBJ2-1	.	.	TRBV4-3	CASSQDTGMKLSSYNEQFF	TGCGCCAGCAGCCAAGATACCGGGATGAAATTAAGCTCCTACAATGAGCAGTTCTTC
TRBJ1-1	many	.	TRBV28	CASSLPQGGAFF	TGTGCCAGCAGTTTACCCCAGGGAGGCGCTTTCTTT
TRBJ2-4	many	.	TRBV11-3	CASSLGGSLAKNIQYF	TGTGCCAGCAGCTTAGGTGGGAGTCTAGCCAAAAACATTCAGTACTTC
TRBJ2-7	many	TRBD1	TRBV5-1	CASSSGQGSYEQYF	TGCGCCAGCAGCTCGGGACAGGGGTCTTACGAGCAGTACTTC
TRBJ2-5	medium-sized	TRBD2	TRBV19	CASSREAGYQETQYF	TGTGCCAGTAGTAGGGAAGCGGGGTACCAAGAGACCCAGTACTTC
TRBJ2-4	many	.	TRBV7-9	CASSRGRGRAIQYF	TGTGCCAGCAGCCGCGGTAGGGGACGCGCCATTCAGTACTTC
TRBJ1-2	many	TRBD1	TRBV13	CASSHRGANYGYTF	TGTGCCAGCAGCCACAGGGGGGCTAACTATGGCTACACCTTC
TRBJ2-5	medium-sized	TRBD1	TRBV9	CASSVEGARTQYF	TGTGCCAGCAGCGTAGAGGGGGCTCGAACCCAGTACTTC
TRBJ2-6	many	.	TRBV7-9	CASEGSGANVLTF	TGTGCCAGCGAAGGCTCTGGGGCCAACGTCCTGACTTTC
TRBJ2-4	many	TRBD1	TRBV5-5	CASSSWGQGLWYF	TGTGCCAGCAGCTCGTGGGGACAGGGCCTATGGTACTTC
TRBJ1-2	many	.	TRBV6-4	CASSRGLYYGYTF	TGTGCCAGCTCCCGAGGACTGTACTATGGCTACACCTTC
TRBJ1-2	many	.	TRBV7-2	CASSLQGYGYTF	TGTGCCAGCAGCTTACAGGGCTATGGCTACACCTTC
TRBJ2-1	once	.	TRBV15	CIVLGGSYNEQFF	TGTATAGTCTTGGGGGGCTCCTACAATGAGCAGTTCTTC
TRBJ2-1	many	TRBD2	TRBV13	CASSRLAFSYNEQFF	TGTGCCAGCAGCCGACTAGCGTTCTCCTACAATGAGCAGTTCTTC
TRBJ2-1	many	.	TRBV7-9	CATSREQFF	TGTGCCACCTCGCGTGAGCAGTTCTTC
TRBJ1-2	many	TRBD1	TRBV27	CASSCPDRGPYGYTF	TGTGCCAGCAGTTGCCCGGACAGGGGGCCCTATGGCTACACCTTC
TRBJ1-4	many	TRBD1	TRBV7-2	CASSPQGQDGARKLFF	TGTGCCAGCAGCCCCCAAGGACAGGATGGAGCGAGGAAACTGTTTTTT
TRBJ1-1	few	.	TRBV6-1	CASYSGQNTEAFF	TGTGCCAGTTACTCGGGGCAGAACACTGAAGCTTTCTTT
TRBJ1-6	.	TRBD1	TRBV6-2/TRBV6-3	CASSPQQGNNSPLHF	TGTGCCAGCAGTCCCCAACAGGGGAATAATTCACCCCTCCACTTT
TRBJ1-2	many	.	TRBV14	CASSQDQRGGGYTF	TGTGCCAGCAGCCAAGATCAGCGCGGTGGTGGCTACACCTTC
TRBJ2-7	once	.	TRBV9	CASGTRPYEQYF	TGTGCCAGTGGGACAAGACCCTACGAGCAGTACTTC
TRBJ1-1	many	.	TRBV7-2	CASRTTGATAERRTEAFF	TGTGCCAGCAGGACCACTGGAGCAACCGCAGAGAGACGCACTGAAGCTTTCTTT
TRBJ2-1	many	.	TRBV19	CASRWGDRPYNEQFF	TGTGCCAGTAGATGGGGGGACAGACCCTACAATGAGCAGTTCTTC
TRBJ1-1	.	.	TRBV20-1	CSARGQPNTEAFF	TGCAGTGCTAGAGGACAGCCGAACACTGAAGCTTTCTTT
TRBJ1-5	many	.	TRBV24-1	CAFDIRVSEQPQHF	TGTGCCTTCGATATAAGGGTCTCGGAGCAGCCCCAGCATTTT
TRBJ1-4	medium-sized	.	TRBV7-8	CASSLALRNEKLFF	TGTGCCAGCAGCTTAGCGCTGAGGAATGAAAAACTGTTTTTT
TRBJ2-3	few	.	TRBV19	CASSRTGQTRTDTQYF	TGTGCCAGTAGTCGTACCGGACAGACTCGCACAGATACGCAGTATTTT
TRBJ1-6	many	.	TRBV12-3/TRBV12-4	CASSLGGDLNSPLHF	TGTGCCAGCAGTTTAGGAGGGGATCTGAATTCACCCCTCCACTTT
TRBJ2-7	many	.	TRBV7-9	CASMRGGSYEQYF	TGTGCCAGCATGCGGGGAGGCTCCTACGAGCAGTACTTC
TRBJ1-4	many	TRBD1	TRBV13	CASSYNRGRDEKLFF	TGTGCCAGCAGCTACAACAGGGGGCGGGATGAAAAACTGTTTTTT
TRBJ1-5	large	TRBD1	TRBV20-1	CSASSRTGGEQPQHF	TGCAGTGCTAGTAGCAGGACAGGGGGCGAGCAGCCCCAGCATTTT
TRBJ2-1	many	TRBD2	TRBV4-1	CASSQGAWTSGTSSSYNEQFF	TGCGCCAGCAGCCAGGGGGCTTGGACTAGCGGGACGTCGAGCTCCTACAATGAGCAGTTCTTC
TRBJ1-6	many	.	TRBV7-9	CASSLHPQGFGSPLHF	TGTGCCAGCAGCCTACACCCACAGGGATTTGGGTCACCCCTCCACTTT
TRBJ1-1	many	.	TRBV12-5	CAIPGRANTEAFF	TGTGCTATTCCGGGGAGGGCGAACACTGAAGCTTTCTTT